The 3 T cell receptor beta chains below all came from one sample that was sequenced in a study of blood T cell repertoires in COVID-19. Generated by immunoSEQ multiplex PCR, the TCRdb table keeps only in-frame clones and is missing some. The sample shows roughly 150,000 clones, over 75% of them seen only once. The material sequenced was peripheral blood. The receptors originated from a man younger than 35 with COVID-19, enrolled during active disease.

The genes are TRBV6-5 and TRBJ2-7; tentatively, D is TRBD2 (5 bases). This CDR3 is 15 amino acids long. CDR1 MNHEY and CDR2 SVGAGI come from the germline V gene. Trimming left V 3 bases short and J 2 bases short, with 14 bases between. The CDR3 DNA sequence: TGTGCCAGCAGTTATTCCGGGATGAGGACCTACGAGCAGTACTTC. It codes for CASSYSGMRTYEQYF.

CDR3 loop: CATSRDRVDEQYF. Written as DNA, the CDR3 is TGTGCCACCAGCAGAGACAGGGTAGACGAGCAGTACTTC. V usage is TRBV15 and J usage is TRBJ2-7; tentatively, D is TRBD1 (5 bases). The V end lost 0 bases, the J end lost 5 bases, and 8 bases lay between the germline ends. The CDR3 sequence is 13 residues long. Looked up from germline, CDR1 is LNHNV and CDR2 is YYDKDF (reference sequence).

This chain uses TRBV18 with TRBJ2-5, with TRBD1 matching 11 bases. Germline loops: CDR1 KGHSH, CDR2 LQKENI. Trimming took 3 bases from V and 1 from J; bases not matched to a gene: 7. The CDR3 contains 17 residues. The CDR3 loop is CASSPTTGTGGQETQYF. The CDR3 DNA sequence: TGTGCCAGCTCACCGACGACCGGGACAGGGGGCCAAGAGACCCAGTACTTC.